Shown below are 10 T cell receptor beta chains from a single sample sequenced in a study of regulatory T cells in long-lasting Graves disease. Time point meaning: newly diagnosed GD, antithyroid drugs for less than 3 months. Preparation of the TCR library used RNA extracted from PBMCs. Researchers made TCR beta libraries by using iRepertoire HTBI primers and running Arm-PCR on CDR3 regions. TCRdb processed the multiplex PCR reads anew with MiXCR; each CDR3 protein has one entry. The sample has around 450,000 distinct CDR3 sequences; 15% are singletons. These sequences were also reported in another study, on T cells in Graves' hyperthyroidism and ophthalmopathy.

The source material was peripheral blood mononuclear cells (PBMCs), sampled at new diagnosis, from a patient treated with antithyroid drugs. These receptors were taken from a woman aged 40 to 50 with Graves disease.

This clonotype was picked up many times. The CDR3 DNA reads TGTGCCAGCTCAGGTCGGGCAGAAGAGACCCAGTACTTC. This gives the protein CASSGRAEETQYF. The rearrangement uses TRBV18 and TRBJ2-5, with D unresolved. V gave up 5 bases and J gave up 3 bases, with 10 bases separating them. The germline CDR1 and CDR2 sequences are KGHSH and LQKENI. The CDR3 runs to 13 residues.

In this sample, this clonotype turned up many times. The V call is TRBV5-1, the J call TRBJ2-2, with 9 bases identical to TRBD2. Germline CDR1 reads SGHRS; CDR2 reads YFSETQ. Losses at the gene ends were 4 bases for V and 1 base for J; bases not matched to a gene: 5. The CDR3 length is 16 residues. The CDR3 DNA follows: TGCGCCAGCAGCCCACGAGCGGGAGGGAACACCGGGGAGCTGTTTTTT. Translation: CASSPRAGGNTGELFF.

The CDR3 nucleotides are TGTGCCAGCAGTTACTCTGGATACGGCAGGGACTCCTATGAAAAACTGTTTTTT. Its translation is CASSYSGYGRDSYEKLFF. The chain is built from TRBV6-2 or TRBV6-3 and TRBJ1-4; perhaps TRBD1 as D (5 bases). Germline V CDR1 and CDR2: MNHEY, SVGEGT. Trimming shortened V by 0 bases and J by 6 bases, and 20 bases separated the two germline ends. CDR3 length: 18 residues.

This clonotype has ten or more counts. The chain couples TRBV18 to TRBJ2-7; D might be TRBD1 or TRBD2, each matching 5 bases. Trimming removed 2 bases at V and 2 bases at J, with 7 bases between. Germline lookup yields CDR1 KGHSH and CDR2 LQKENI. This CDR3 comprises 13 residues. CDR3 nucleotides: TGTGCCAGCTCACCAAGGGGACCCTACGAGCAGTACTTC. Its translation: CASSPRGPYEQYF. Full variable domain (outside the CDR3, taken from reference TRBV18 and TRBJ2-7): NAGVMQNPRHLVRRRGQEARLRCSPMKGHSHVYWYRQLPEEGLKFMVYLQKENIIDESGMPKERFSAEFPKEGPSILRIQQVVRGDSAAYFCASSPRGPYEQYFGPGTRLTVT.

A single count supports this clonotype. The rearrangement uses TRBV4-3 and TRBJ2-3; D is possibly TRBD2 (6 bases). The V gene's germline CDR1 is LGHNA and CDR2 YSLEER. The ends were cut back, 0 bases at V and 9 bases at J, with 10 bases in the middle. The CDR3 loop spans 13 amino acids. The CDR3, as DNA: TGCGCCAGCAGCCAAGATCGGGGGAGCACGCAGTATTTT. Translating gives CASSQDRGSTQYF.

In its sample, this clonotype was seen many times. V gene TRBV12-3 or TRBV12-4 combines with J gene TRBJ2-5; perhaps TRBD1 as D (6 bases). V was clipped by 6 bases and J by 4 bases, with 12 bases between them. The CDR3 loop spans 13 amino acids. The CDR3, as DNA: TGTGCCAGCAGCAGGGGTTTCCGAGAGACCCAGTACTTC. It codes for CASSRGFRETQYF.

In its sample, this clonotype was seen many times. The chain is built from TRBV7-3 and TRBJ2-6; D unresolved. The CDR3 extends over 17 amino acids. V shed 5 bases and J shed 0 bases, with 14 bases lying between them. Germline CDR1 reads SGHTA; CDR2 reads FQGTGA. DNA for the CDR3: TGTGCCAGCAGCCAGGATACAGTAAGCTCTGGGGCCAACGTCCTGACTTTC. This translates into CASSQDTVSSGANVLTF.

This clonotype was observed many times. The chain couples TRBV19 to TRBJ1-5; tentatively, D is TRBD1 (5 bases). Germline V CDR1 and CDR2: LNHDA, SQIVND (reference sequence). Between the trimmed V and J ends, which lost 5 bases and 3 bases, there was a span of 8 bases. This CDR3 spans 13 amino acids. CDR3 DNA: TGTGCCAGTAGTTGGGGGATCAATCAGCCCCAGCATTTT. Translated: CASSWGINQPQHF.

This clonotype was picked up many times. The chain joins TRBV28 to TRBJ2-7; no reliable D call. V was cut by 5 bases and J by 3 bases, with 8 bases left in between. The CDR3 extends over 12 amino acids. CDR1 MDHEN and CDR2 SYDVKM come from the germline V gene. The CDR3 region is CASSLRIYEQYF. CDR3 nucleotide sequence: TGTGCCAGCAGTCTGAGGATCTACGAGCAGTACTTC.

This clonotype has at least ten counts. This rearrangement joins TRBV30 to TRBJ2-1; 9 nucleotides line up with TRBD2. The CDR3 runs 15 residues. With V trimmed by 5 bases and J by 8 bases, 13 bases remained unmatched. Germline assignment: CDR1 GTSNPN and CDR2 SVGIG (reference sequence). The CDR3 bases are TGTGCCTGGGACCCTTCTAGCGGGATAGGGTATGAGCAGTTCTTC. Translated: CAWDPSSGIGYEQFF.